This entry describes one TCR beta chain. Its antigen is currently unknown. Germline CDR1 and CDR2: SGHRS and YFSETQ. CDR3 length: 14 amino acids. Trimming at V came to 4 bases and at J to 7 bases, leaving 9 bases not matched to a gene. These data originate in a study of blood T cells in healthy people across ages. General observations from the study: As age increased, TCR beta diversity per million T cells fell in a roughly linear fashion.

Using a J-beta primer mix together with a sample-barcoded 5' primer, a second PCR was run for roughly 7 to 12 cycles. MiXCR was run by TCRdb on the 5' RACE reads, yielding one entry per CDR3 protein. The sample includes roughly 730,000 distinct CDR3 sequences, roughly 56% of them seen just once. Sequenced material: blood. The TCR was taken from a man between 35 and 55 years old in good health. The rearrangement links TRBV5-1 to TRBJ1-2; TRBD1 matches at 8 bases. CDR3 nucleotides: TGCGCCAGCAGCCGCCGGACAGGGAATAGTGGCTACACCTTC. Its translation: CASSRRTGNSGYTF.